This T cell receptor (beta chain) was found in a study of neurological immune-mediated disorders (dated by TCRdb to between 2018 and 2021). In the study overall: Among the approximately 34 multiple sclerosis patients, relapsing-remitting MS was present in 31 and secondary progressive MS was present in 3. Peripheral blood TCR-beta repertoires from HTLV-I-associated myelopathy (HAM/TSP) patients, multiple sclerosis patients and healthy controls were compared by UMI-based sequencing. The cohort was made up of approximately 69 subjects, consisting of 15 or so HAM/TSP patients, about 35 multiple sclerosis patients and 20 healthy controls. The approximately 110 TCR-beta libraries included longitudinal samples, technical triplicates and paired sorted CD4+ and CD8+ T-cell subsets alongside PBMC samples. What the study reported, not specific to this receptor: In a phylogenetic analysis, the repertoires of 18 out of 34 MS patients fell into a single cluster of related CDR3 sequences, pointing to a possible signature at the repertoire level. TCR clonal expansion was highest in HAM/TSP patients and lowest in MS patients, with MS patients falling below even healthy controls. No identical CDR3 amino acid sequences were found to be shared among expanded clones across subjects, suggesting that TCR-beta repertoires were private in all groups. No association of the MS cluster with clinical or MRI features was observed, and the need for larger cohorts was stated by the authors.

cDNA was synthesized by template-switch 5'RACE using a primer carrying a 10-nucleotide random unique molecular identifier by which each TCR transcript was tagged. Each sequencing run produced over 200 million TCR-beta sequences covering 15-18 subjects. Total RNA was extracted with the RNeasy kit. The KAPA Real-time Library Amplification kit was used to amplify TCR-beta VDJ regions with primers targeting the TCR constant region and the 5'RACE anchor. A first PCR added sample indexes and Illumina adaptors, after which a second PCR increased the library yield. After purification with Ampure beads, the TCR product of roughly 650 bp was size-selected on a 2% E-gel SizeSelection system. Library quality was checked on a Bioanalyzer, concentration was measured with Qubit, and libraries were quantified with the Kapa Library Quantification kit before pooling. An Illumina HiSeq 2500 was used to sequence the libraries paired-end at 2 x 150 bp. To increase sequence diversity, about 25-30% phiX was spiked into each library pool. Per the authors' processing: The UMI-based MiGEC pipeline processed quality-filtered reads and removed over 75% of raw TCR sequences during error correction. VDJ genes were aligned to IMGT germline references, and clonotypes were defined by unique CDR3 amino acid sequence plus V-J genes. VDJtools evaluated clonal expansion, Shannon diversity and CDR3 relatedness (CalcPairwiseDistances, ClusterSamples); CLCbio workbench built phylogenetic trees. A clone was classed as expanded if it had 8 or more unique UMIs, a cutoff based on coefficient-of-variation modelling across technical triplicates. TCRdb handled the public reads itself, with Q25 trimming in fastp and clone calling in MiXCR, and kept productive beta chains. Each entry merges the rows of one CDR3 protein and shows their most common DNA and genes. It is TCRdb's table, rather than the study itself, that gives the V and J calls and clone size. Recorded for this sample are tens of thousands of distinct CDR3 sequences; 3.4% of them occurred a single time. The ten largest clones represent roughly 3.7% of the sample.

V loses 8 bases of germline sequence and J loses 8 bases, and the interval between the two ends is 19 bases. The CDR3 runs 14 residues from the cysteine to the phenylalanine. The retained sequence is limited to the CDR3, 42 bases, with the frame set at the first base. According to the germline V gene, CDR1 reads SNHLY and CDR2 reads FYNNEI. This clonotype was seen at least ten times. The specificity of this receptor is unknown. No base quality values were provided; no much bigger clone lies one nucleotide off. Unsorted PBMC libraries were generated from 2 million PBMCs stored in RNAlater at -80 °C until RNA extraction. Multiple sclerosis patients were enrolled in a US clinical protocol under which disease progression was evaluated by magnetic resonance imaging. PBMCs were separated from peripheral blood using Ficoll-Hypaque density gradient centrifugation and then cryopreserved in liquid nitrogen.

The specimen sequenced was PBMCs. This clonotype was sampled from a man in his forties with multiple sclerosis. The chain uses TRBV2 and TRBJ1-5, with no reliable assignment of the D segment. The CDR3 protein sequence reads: CASAPVGLGEPQHF. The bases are TGTGCCAGCGCGCCAGTAGGCCTCGGTGAGCCCCAGCATTTT.